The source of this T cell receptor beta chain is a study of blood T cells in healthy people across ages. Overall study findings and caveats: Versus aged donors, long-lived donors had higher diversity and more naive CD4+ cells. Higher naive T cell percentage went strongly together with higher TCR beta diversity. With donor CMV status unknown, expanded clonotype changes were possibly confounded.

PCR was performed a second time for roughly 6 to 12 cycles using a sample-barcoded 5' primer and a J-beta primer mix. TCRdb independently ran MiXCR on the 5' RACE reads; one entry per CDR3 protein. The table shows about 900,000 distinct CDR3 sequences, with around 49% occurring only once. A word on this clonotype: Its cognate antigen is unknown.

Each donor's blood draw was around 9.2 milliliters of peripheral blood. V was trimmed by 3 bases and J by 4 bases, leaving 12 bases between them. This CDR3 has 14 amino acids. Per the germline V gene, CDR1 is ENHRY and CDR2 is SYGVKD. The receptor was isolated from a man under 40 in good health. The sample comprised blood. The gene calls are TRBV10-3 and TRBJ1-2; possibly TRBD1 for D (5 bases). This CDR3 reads CAISESGNGYGYTF. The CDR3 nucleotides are TGTGCCATCAGTGAATCAGGGAATGGCTATGGCTACACCTTC.